These 18 T cell receptor beta chains share one sample of origin, sequenced in a study of CD8+CD57+ T cells in acquired aplastic anemia. CDR3 and TCR beta VDJ profiling relied on genomic DNA as the template. TCRdb reprocessed the reads with MiXCR, giving one entry per CDR3 protein. The sample lists around 430,000 distinct CDR3 sequences, roughly 34% seen once, with about 0.8% in the top ten. In patients chosen for sequencing, flow cytometry had shown CD8+CD57+ cell expansion. The sample was sorted CD4+, CD8+, or CD8+CD57+ T cells (not recorded which) from PBMCs. The receptors stem from a human donor with aplastic anemia.

This clonotype appeared a few times. The chain is built from TRBV7-3 and TRBJ2-5; D might be TRBD1 (6 bases). Trimming stripped 2 bases from V and 5 bases from J, with 12 bases between. The CDR3 extends over 14 amino acids. Germline V gene lookup returns CDR1 SGHTA and CDR2 FQGTGA. The CDR3, as DNA: TGTGCCAGCAGCTTATTTGGGGGCGTGGAGACCCAGTACTTC. Translating gives CASSLFGGVETQYF.

The rearrangement links TRBV2 to TRBJ2-7, with D possibly matching TRBD2 (6 bases). Germline loops: CDR1 SNHLY, CDR2 FYNNEI. This CDR3 contains 13 residues. The V end lost 6 bases, the J end lost 7 bases, and 16 bases lay between the germline ends. CDR3 sequence reads: CASSGGMVGEQYF. In nucleotides, the CDR3 is TGTGCCAGCAGCGGCGGGATGGTGGGAGAGCAGTACTTC.

This clonotype has just a few counts. The V and J genes are TRBV6-5 and TRBJ2-7; 7 bases agree with TRBD1. Trimming at V came to 2 bases and at J to 3 bases, leaving 7 bases not matched to a gene. CDR1 and CDR2 from the germline V gene are MNHEY and SVGAGI. This CDR3 comprises 15 residues. CDR3 DNA sequence: TGTGCCAGCAGTTACGCACAGGGGAACATCTACGAGCAGTACTTC. It codes for CASSYAQGNIYEQYF.

The chain employs TRBV24-1 and TRBJ2-7; 8 positions match TRBD1. Germline-derived CDR1 and CDR2 are KGHDR and SFDVKD. This CDR3 region has 14 residues. V shed 5 bases and J 3 bases; nucleotides not matched to a gene: 5. CDR3 sequence (DNA): TGTGCCACCAGTGGAAGGACAGGGATCTACGAGCAGTACTTC. This codes for CATSGRTGIYEQYF.

This clonotype was seen many times. The chain uses TRBV11-2 and TRBJ2-7; a weak D match, TRBD2 (5 bases). Germline V gene data show CDR1 as SGHAT and CDR2 as FQNNGV. This CDR3 comprises 16 residues. Trimming stripped 1 base from V and 5 bases from J, with 18 bases between. The CDR3 protein is CASSLGASTFSHEQYF. The CDR3 coding sequence is TGTGCCAGCAGCTTAGGGGCTAGCACGTTTTCCCACGAGCAGTACTTC.

A note on this clonotype: This clone may be a read error of a much larger clone one base away. V usage is TRBV19 and J usage is TRBJ2-5; possibly TRBD2 for D (7 bases). CDR3 size: 14 residues. Germline V gene sequence: CDR1 LNHDA, CDR2 SQIVND (reference sequence). V was shortened by 5 bases and J by 1 base, with 11 bases between the two germline ends. The CDR3 bases are TGTGCCAGTAGTTTCCGGGGGGCCCAAGAGACCCAGTACTTC. Translating gives CASSFRGAQETQYF.

This clonotype has only a few counts. The rearrangement links TRBV7-2 to TRBJ1-5; D may be TRBD1 (5 bases). Germline assignment: CDR1 SGHTA and CDR2 FQGNSA. The CDR3 totals 14 residues. Between the trimmed V and J ends, which lost 5 bases and 0 bases, there was a span of 8 bases. CDR3 residues: CASSVTASNQPQHF. The CDR3, as DNA: TGTGCCAGCAGCGTGACAGCTAGCAATCAGCCCCAGCATTTT.

With respect to this clonotype: One end of the junction is discordant with germline, which a read error may explain. The chain uses TRBV20-1 and TRBJ1-3, with D hard to call. Germline V gives CDR1 DFQATT, CDR2 SNEGSKA (reference sequence). The CDR3 has 14 residues. The CDR3 here is CSASNRASGNTTYF. The CDR3 DNA reads as TGCAGTGCTAGTAACCGGGCCTCTGGAAACACCACATATTTT.

The chain combines TRBV11-2 with TRBJ2-5, with TRBD1 matching 7 bases. The V gene end was trimmed by 3 bases and the J gene end by 2 bases; junction bases not matched to a gene: 21. Looked up from germline, CDR1 is SGHAT and CDR2 is FQNNGV. This CDR3 is 20 amino acids long. This CDR3 is CASSFFPGILGQSRQETQYF. For the CDR3, the DNA is TGTGCCAGCAGCTTTTTTCCTGGGATCTTGGGACAGAGCAGACAAGAGACCCAGTACTTC.

The V gene is TRBV10-3, the J gene TRBJ2-2; D gene ambiguous. Germline V gene lookup returns CDR1 ENHRY and CDR2 SYGVKD. V gave up 10 bases and J gave up 5 bases, with 20 bases separating them. The CDR3 consists of 15 residues. The CDR3 loop reads CASSRFTGVTGELFF. For the CDR3, the DNA is TGTGCCAGCAGCCGTTTTACTGGGGTGACCGGGGAGCTGTTTTTT.

This clonotype was counted between two and nine times. This sequence joins TRBV7-6 and TRBJ2-1; D might be TRBD1 (7 bases). There are 15 residues in the CDR3. The V gene's germline CDR1 is SGHVS and CDR2 FNYEAQ. V dropped 3 bases and J dropped 9 bases, with 18 bases sitting between them. The CDR3: CASSLGQGGIGEQFF. DNA of the CDR3: TGTGCCAGCAGCTTGGGGCAGGGGGGAATAGGTGAGCAGTTCTTC. Based on the CDR3 plus reference TRBV7-6 and TRBJ2-1, the full variable domain is GAGVSQSPRYKVTKRGQDVALRCDPISGHVSLYWYRQALGQGPEFLTYFNYEAQQDKSGLPNDRFSAERPEGSISTLTIQRTEQRDSAMYRCASSLGQGGIGEQFFGPGTRLTVL.

The genes are TRBV10-2 and TRBJ1-1; tentative D call: TRBD1 (5 bases). The CDR3 contains 13 residues. Germline V gene sequence: CDR1 WSHSY, CDR2 SAAADI. V was trimmed by 6 bases and J by 5 bases, leaving 13 bases between them. The chain's CDR3 is CASSLQAGTEAFF. CDR3 nucleotides: TGCGCCAGCAGCCTACAGGCGGGAACTGAAGCTTTCTTT.

In regard to this clonotype: A much larger clone differs from this one at a single base, so this may be a read error. The CDR3 bases are TGTGCCACCAGCGAAAGGGGAGGGTACGAGCAGTACTTC. This encodes CATSERGGYEQYF. The chain combines TRBV24-1 with TRBJ2-7, with 7 bases matching TRBD2. Germline V gives CDR1 KGHDR, CDR2 SFDVKD. V shed 7 bases and J 4 bases; nucleotides not matched to a gene: 6. The CDR3 loop spans 13 amino acids.

Written as DNA, the CDR3 is TGTGCCATCAGTGAGTCGGGACAGCCCTATTCACCCCTCCACTTT. This sequence encodes CAISESGQPYSPLHF. The V gene is TRBV10-3, the J gene TRBJ1-6, with TRBD1 matching over 7 bases. The CDR3 covers 15 residues. CDR1 is ENHRY and CDR2 is SYGVKD in the germline V gene. After removal of 0 bases from V and 8 bases from J, the junction contained 4 bases not matched to a gene.

V gene TRBV24-1 combines with J gene TRBJ1-1; 10 nucleotides line up with TRBD1. V shed 5 bases and J 7 bases; nucleotides not matched to a gene: 12. This CDR3 has 16 amino acids. The germline gives CDR1 KGHDR, CDR2 SFDVKD. The CDR3 protein is CATSGATGTGANEAFF. The CDR3 nucleotides read TGTGCCACCAGTGGGGCCACCGGGACAGGGGCAAATGAAGCTTTCTTT.

The DNA of the CDR3 is TGCGCCAGCTCGAGGCGGTTACAGGCAGATACGCAGTATTTT. It encodes CASSRRLQADTQYF. The chain carries TRBV5-1 and TRBJ2-3; possibly TRBD1 for D (5 bases). Trimming removed 7 bases at V and 4 bases at J, with 16 bases between. Germline CDR1 is SGHRS and CDR2 is YFSETQ. The CDR3 extends over 14 amino acids.

A few counts support this clonotype. This chain uses TRBV20-1 with TRBJ2-3; 15 positions agree with TRBD2. The CDR3 is made up of 15 amino acids. Trimming removed 1 base from V and 8 bases from J; junction bases left unmatched: 4. Germline CDR1 reads DFQATT; CDR2 reads SNEGSKA (reference sequence). This CDR3 reads CSARGTSGGAGTQYF. CDR3 nucleotides: TGCAGTGCTAGAGGGACTAGCGGGGGGGCGGGTACGCAGTATTTT.

The rearrangement joins TRBV15 to TRBJ2-7; 7 positions agree with TRBD1. The germline V gene encodes CDR1 LNHNV and CDR2 YYDKDF (reference sequence). The CDR3 loop spans 13 amino acids. V shed 6 bases and J 6 bases; nucleotides not matched to a gene: 8. The CDR3 loop reads CATSPTGPGEQYF. The CDR3 DNA sequence: TGTGCCACCAGTCCGACAGGGCCGGGCGAGCAGTACTTC.